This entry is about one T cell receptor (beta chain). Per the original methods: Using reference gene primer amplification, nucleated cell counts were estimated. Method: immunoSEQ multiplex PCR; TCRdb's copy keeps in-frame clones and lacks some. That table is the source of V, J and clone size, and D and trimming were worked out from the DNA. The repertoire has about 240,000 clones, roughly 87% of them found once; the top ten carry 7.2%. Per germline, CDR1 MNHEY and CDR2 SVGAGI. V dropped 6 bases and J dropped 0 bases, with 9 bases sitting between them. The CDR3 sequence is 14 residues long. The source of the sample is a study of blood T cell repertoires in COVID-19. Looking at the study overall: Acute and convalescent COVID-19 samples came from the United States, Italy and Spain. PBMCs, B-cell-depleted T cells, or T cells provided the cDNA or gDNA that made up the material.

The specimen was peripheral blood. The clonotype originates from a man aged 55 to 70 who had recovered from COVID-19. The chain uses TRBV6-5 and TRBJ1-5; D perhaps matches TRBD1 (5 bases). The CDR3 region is CASSTGNSNQPQHF. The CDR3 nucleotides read TGTGCCAGCAGCACAGGTAATAGCAATCAGCCCCAGCATTTT.